This T cell receptor beta chain was recorded in a study of blood T cell repertoires in COVID-19. Individuals aged about 18 to 90 years were recruited from 24 US areas. Cohorts were assigned according to the clinical history that participants reported. In the source study's methods: By means of reference gene primer amplification, nucleated cell counts were estimated. Only in-frame clones appear in the TCRdb table, and some are missing; sequencing was by immunoSEQ multiplex PCR. For V, J and clone size, that table is used; D and trimming come from the DNA. The sample carries a few hundred thousand clones, about 86% recorded once. Trimming took off 4 bases at V and 1 base at J, with 14 bases between the two ends. Germline lookup yields CDR1 SGHNT and CDR2 YYREEE (reference sequence). This CDR3 comprises 15 residues.

Sequenced: PBMCs or T cells enriched from blood (not recorded which). The receptor was derived from a woman in her forties or fifties who had recovered from COVID-19. The chain couples TRBV5-4 to TRBJ1-1; D might be TRBD1 (5 bases). This CDR3 reads CASSPPSQGNTEAFF. The CDR3 DNA follows: TGTGCCAGCAGCCCCCCAAGTCAGGGGAACACTGAAGCTTTCTTT.